Listed below are T cell receptor beta chains from one sample, sequenced in a study of T cells in Graves' hyperthyroidism and ophthalmopathy. TCRdb re-called the multiplex PCR reads through MiXCR, storing one row per CDR3 protein. The sample contains some 180,000 distinct CDR3 sequences, about a sixth of which appear only once. What was sequenced was blood. The receptor source for this set is a woman aged 45-65 years with Graves' hyperthyroidism. The CDR3 runs from the conserved cysteine through the conserved F or W. A D gene is named only where the DNA matches it firmly.

V	J	D	CDR3
TRBV18	TRBJ1-1	TRBD1	CASSNDRGTEAFF
TRBV6-1	TRBJ1-3	.	CASSQTGSSNPGNTIYF
TRBV11-1	TRBJ2-3	.	CASSDGDRTDTQYF
TRBV30	TRBJ2-2	TRBD2	CAWGALGLAGAVTGELFF
TRBV6-1	TRBJ1-4	.	CASSLREAEKLFF
TRBV2	TRBJ2-3	TRBD1	CASRAGGPSTDTQYF
TRBV10-1	TRBJ2-1	.	CASSPGTSKRNEQFF
TRBV24-1	TRBJ2-2	.	CATSGGGVNTGELFF
TRBV2	TRBJ2-1	.	CASSGDRHNEQFF
TRBV6-6	TRBJ1-2	.	CASSYQGIYGYTF
TRBV19	TRBJ1-5	TRBD1	CASNSGTGYSNQPQHF
TRBV20-1	TRBJ2-7	TRBD2	CSARGALAGYEQYF
TRBV12-3/TRBV12-4	TRBJ1-2	.	CASSYVGAGGYTF
TRBV7-9	TRBJ2-1	.	CASSTRDSGTDNEQFF
TRBV28	TRBJ2-1	.	CASITGLSFNEQFF
TRBV16	TRBJ1-4	.	CASSQLVTGKLFF
TRBV11-3	TRBJ2-3	TRBD2	CASSSGLGVDTQYF
TRBV6-2/TRBV6-3	TRBJ2-5	.	CASSYSALRETQYF
TRBV6-1	TRBJ2-4	.	CASSTSLGENIQYF
TRBV6-4	TRBJ2-1	TRBD2	CASSPGTSVAEQFF
TRBV3-1	TRBJ2-5	.	CASSQDRAGSRRGETQYF
TRBV10-3	TRBJ1-2	.	CAVSESGLRYGYTF
TRBV7-9	TRBJ2-7	.	CASSPSGVMVSYEQYF
TRBV2	TRBJ2-2	.	CASSLVDTNTGELFF
TRBV24-1	TRBJ2-4	.	CATSKGAKNIQYF
TRBV11-3	TRBJ2-1	TRBD2	CASSPRLAAHGDNEQFF
TRBV24-1	TRBJ2-1	TRBD2	CATSDPVVRAGVDDRQFF
TRBV29-1	TRBJ1-2	.	CSVAIGQGYGYTF